Below, 20 T cell receptor beta chains from the same sample are listed, as sequenced in a study of T cells after yellow fever vaccination (dated by TCRdb to between 2018 and 2021). Per the publication, the treatment or condition label means: live attenuated yellow fever vaccine strain. Libraries came from 5' RACE. TCRdb names Illumina HiSeq 2500 as the instrument used. The public sequencing data were trimmed at Q25 with fastp and processed into clonotypes with MiXCR by TCRdb, which kept only in-frame beta chains. A single entry per CDR3 protein holds the most common genes and DNA from its merged rows. In all, the sample holds hundreds of thousands of distinct CDR3 sequences, and roughly 12% of those were seen once. The ten top clones hold around 14% of the sample. The sample in question was PBMCs, obtained on the day of the yellow fever booster vaccination. These receptors all stem from a man younger than 40 who received the YFV17D yellow fever vaccine.

In its sample, this clonotype was seen a few times. The J gene is TRBJ1-1, the V gene TRBV5-1, with D unresolved. Trimming pared 0 bases from V and 0 bases from J, leaving 6 bases between. From germline, CDR1 is SGHRS and CDR2 YFSETQ. The CDR3 has 14 residues. In DNA form, the CDR3 reads TGCGCCAGCAGCTTGGTGGACCTGAACACTGAAGCTTTCTTT. Residues: CASSLVDLNTEAFF.

This clonotype was counted between two and nine times. The chain recombines TRBV2 with TRBJ2-7, with unresolved D. The CDR3 consists of 15 residues. CDR1 and CDR2 (germline): SNHLY, FYNNEI. Trimming pared 4 bases from V and 0 bases from J, leaving 13 bases between. The CDR3 loop is CASSVSSGTSYEQYF. For the CDR3, the DNA is TGTGCCAGCAGTGTGTCTAGTGGTACCTCCTACGAGCAGTACTTC.

This clonotype showed up just a few times. The chain has TRBV27 and TRBJ2-2, with 12 bases lining up with TRBD2. The CDR3 is 19 residues long. V lost 7 bases and J lost 3; bases outside the gene matches: 15. CDR1 is MNHEY, CDR2 SMNVEV, per germline (reference sequence). In nucleotides, the CDR3 is TGTGCCAGCACCTCCTCCCCCCGGACTAGCGGGACGTACACCGGGGAGCTGTTTTTT. Translated: CASTSSPRTSGTYTGELFF.

The J gene is TRBJ1-1, the V gene TRBV29-1, with 10 bases fitting TRBD1. The V gene's germline CDR1 is SQVTM and CDR2 ANQGSEA. V lost 7 bases and J lost 0; bases outside the gene matches: 11. The CDR3 runs 16 residues. CDR3: CSAHSGTGEMNTEAFF. Here the CDR3 DNA reads TGCAGCGCCCATTCCGGGACAGGGGAGATGAACACTGAAGCTTTCTTT.

In this sample, this clonotype turned up a few times. This chain links TRBV7-8 with TRBJ2-7; D ambiguous. The germline V gene has CDR1 SGHVS and CDR2 FQNEAQ. The CDR3 contains 15 residues. V was cut by 5 bases and J by 3 bases, with 17 bases left in between. CDR3 loop: CASSLIAIIGYEQYF. The CDR3 DNA sequence: TGTGCCAGCAGCCTCATTGCAATCATAGGCTACGAGCAGTACTTC. The complete variable domain, with remaining parts taken from reference TRBV7-8 and TRBJ2-7, reads GAGVSQSPRYKVAKRGQDVALRCDPISGHVSLFWYQQALGQGPEFLTYFQNEAQLDKSGLPSDRFFAERPEGSVSTLKIQRTQQEDSAVYLCASSLIAIIGYEQYFGPGTRLTVT.

This chain joins TRBV10-3 and TRBJ2-1; 7 nucleotides align to TRBD2. V gave up 8 bases and J gave up 13 bases; unmatched junction bases: 11. The CDR3 has 12 amino acids. Germline V lookup: CDR1 ENHRY, CDR2 SYGVKD. DNA of the CDR3: TGTGCCATCGGCGGGCTTTCTAGCGGTCAGTTCTTC. Protein product: CAIGGLSSGQFF.

This clonotype was observed once. The rearrangement uses TRBV12-3 or TRBV12-4 and TRBJ2-4, with D tentatively TRBD1 or TRBD2 (5 bases each). The CDR3 loop spans 18 amino acids. Deletions cut 3 bases from V and 0 bases from J, with 18 bases between. The CDR3 here is CASSFKASRDVAKNIQYF. CDR3 bases: TGTGCCAGCAGTTTCAAGGCCAGCAGGGACGTAGCCAAAAACATTCAGTACTTC.

This rearrangement joins TRBV5-4 to TRBJ1-2, with D uncertain. The CDR3 extends over 13 amino acids. The germline gives CDR1 SGHNT, CDR2 YYREEE (reference sequence). Trimming pared 2 bases from V and 7 bases from J, leaving 12 bases between. Written as DNA, the CDR3 is TGTGCCAGCAGCTTATCAGGTCAACGTGGCTACACCTTC. This sequence encodes CASSLSGQRGYTF.

This clonotype has a handful of counts. The gene calls are TRBV28 and TRBJ2-2; D perhaps matches TRBD2 (6 bases). The germline V and J ends were trimmed by 6 bases and 7 bases, with 15 bases remaining between them. The CDR3 is made up of 14 amino acids. Germline V lookup: CDR1 MDHEN, CDR2 SYDVKM. The CDR3 nucleotides are TGTGCCAGCAGGGGCGGGGTACAACACGGGGAGCTGTTTTTT. This gives the protein CASRGGVQHGELFF.

The sample holds a few counts of this clonotype. The rearrangement joins TRBV6-1 to TRBJ2-7, with D unresolved. The germline gives CDR1 MNHNS, CDR2 SASEGT. There are 15 residues in the CDR3. Trimming took off 8 bases at V and 3 bases at J, with 20 bases between the two ends. CDR3 nucleotides: TGTGCCAGCGGCGAACCTAGTTCTTTCGGCTACGAGCAGTACTTC. Translated: CASGEPSSFGYEQYF.

The chain uses TRBV6-1 and TRBJ1-6; TRBD1 matches 7 bases. This CDR3 contains 15 residues. V lost 6 bases and J lost 8; bases outside the gene matches: 10. Looked up from germline, CDR1 is MNHNS and CDR2 is SASEGT. CDR3 sequence: CASSKETGRDSPLHF. CDR3 DNA sequence: TGTGCCAGCAGCAAGGAGACAGGGCGGGATTCACCCCTCCACTTT.

The V gene is TRBV9, the J gene TRBJ2-3; TRBD2 matches at 8 bases. CDR1 SGDLS and CDR2 YYNGEE come from the germline V gene. This CDR3 contains 18 residues. J lost 3 bases, V lost 4 bases, and 16 bases had no gene match. CDR3 DNA sequence: TGTGCCAGCAGCCCCAACGCCGGGGGGGGATATCAAACAGATACGCAGTATTTT. Protein product: CASSPNAGGGYQTDTQYF. Supplemented by reference TRBV9 and TRBJ2-3, the full variable domain reads DSGVTQTPKHLITATGQRVTLRCSPRSGDLSVYWYQQSLDQGLQFLIQYYNGEERAKGNILERFSAQQFPDLHSELNLSSLELGDSALYFCASSPNAGGGYQTDTQYFGPGTRLTVL.

This clonotype showed up just a few times. This chain connects TRBV20-1 to TRBJ2-7, with TRBD1 matching 7 bases. Germline V gene lookup returns CDR1 DFQATT and CDR2 SNEGSKA (reference sequence). The length of the CDR3 is 13 residues. V shed 3 bases, J shed 5 bases, and the junction held 7 bases outside the gene matches. In DNA, the CDR3 is TGCAGTGCTAGGTCCACAGGGGTCCACGAGCAGTACTTC. The encoded protein is CSARSTGVHEQYF.

The sample holds a few counts of this clonotype. The V call is TRBV7-9, the J call TRBJ1-1; possibly TRBD1 for D (5 bases). Germline lookup yields CDR1 SEHNR and CDR2 FQNEAQ (reference sequence). The V end lost 3 bases, the J end lost 6 bases, and 17 bases lay between the germline ends. This CDR3 region has 15 residues. In DNA form, the CDR3 reads TGTGCCAGCAGCTTTACGGAGGGGCGCAACGCTGAAGCTTTCTTT. This translates into CASSFTEGRNAEAFF.

V gene TRBV7-2 combines with J gene TRBJ2-5, with TRBD2 matching over 7 bases. CDR3 length: 13 amino acids. J was trimmed by 2 bases and V by 5 bases; bases with no gene match: 2. The V gene's germline CDR1 is SGHTA and CDR2 FQGNSA. The CDR3 sequence: CASSMGGQETQYF. The CDR3 coding sequence is TGTGCCAGCAGCATGGGGGGGCAAGAGACCCAGTACTTC.

This clonotype came up a few times. The chain couples TRBV7-3 to TRBJ2-2; 7 bases align to TRBD1. The CDR3 has 14 amino acids. V was clipped by 5 bases and J by 3 bases; unmatched bases: 3. From germline, CDR1 is SGHTA and CDR2 FQGTGA. The CDR3 here is CASSVDRDTGELFF. The CDR3 DNA is TGTGCCAGCAGCGTAGACAGGGACACCGGGGAGCTGTTTTTT.

This clonotype has just a few counts. The chain links TRBV29-1 to TRBJ2-7; D uncertain. The CDR3 has 11 residues. Trimming pared 6 bases from V and 1 base from J, leaving 7 bases between. Looked up from germline, CDR1 is SQVTM and CDR2 is ANQGSEA. This CDR3 is CSVKVSYEQYF. The CDR3 DNA reads TGCAGCGTCAAAGTTTCCTACGAGCAGTACTTC.

The sample holds a few counts of this clonotype. The V call is TRBV20-1, the J call TRBJ2-7; D unclear. Germline V gene sequence: CDR1 DFQATT, CDR2 SNEGSKA (reference sequence). V was trimmed by 5 bases and J by 4 bases, leaving 21 bases between them. The CDR3 is 15 amino acids. CDR3 in amino acids: CSADTVAQGRYEQYF. CDR3 in DNA: TGCAGTGCTGATACCGTAGCCCAAGGTCGGTACGAGCAGTACTTC.

This clonotype was recorded a few times. This chain connects TRBV7-9 to TRBJ2-1; TRBD2 agrees at 11 bases. This CDR3 has 17 amino acids. From germline, CDR1 is SEHNR and CDR2 FQNEAQ (reference sequence). Trimming cost V 5 bases and J 7 bases; bases outside gene matches: 13. CDR3 DNA sequence: TGTGCCAGCAGCCCTAAACTTAGCGGGAGGGCCAGAAATGAGCAGTTCTTC. Translation: CASSPKLSGRARNEQFF.

This clonotype was seen a handful of times. V is TRBV4-2 and J is TRBJ2-7, with D perhaps matching TRBD2 (5 bases). V lost 2 bases and J 5 bases, leaving 19 bases between the germline ends. Germline-derived CDR1 and CDR2 are LGHNA and YNFKEQ. The CDR3 has 16 amino acids. CDR3 residues: CASSQTVGDPADEQYF. CDR3 nucleotides: TGTGCCAGCAGCCAAACTGTTGGAGACCCAGCGGACGAGCAGTACTTC.